One T cell receptor (beta chain) is described in this entry. Its cognate antigen is unknown. Germline-derived CDR1 and CDR2 are SGHRS and YFSETQ. The CDR3 loop spans 15 amino acids. V shed 1 base and J shed 7 bases, with 14 bases lying between them. Clones were sequenced by immunoSEQ multiplex PCR, and TCRdb holds only the in-frame ones, with some missing. The sample lists 29,000 or so clones, roughly nine tenths seen once, with 0.35% in the top ten. This specimen belongs to a study of PD-1 blockade in classical Hodgkin lymphoma. Overall study findings and caveats: Newly diagnosed patients were reported to exhibit reduced baseline TCR diversity relative to healthy donors. Repertoire differences lack defined causes, possibly disease activity or prior therapy.

Described time point: newly diagnosed, previously untreated cHL patient sample. Thawed PBMCs yielded CD4+ T cells through magnetic negative selection. As a comparison, the study used PBMCs from newly diagnosed, untreated classical Hodgkin lymphoma. Source material: CD4+ T cells from blood. The receptor was derived from a human donor with classical Hodgkin lymphoma. The rearrangement uses TRBV5-1 and TRBJ2-2; D not certain. This CDR3 reads CASSLRPNTGGELFF. CDR3 DNA: TGCGCCAGCAGCTTGAGACCAAATACGGGCGGGGAGCTGTTTTTT.